The 2 T cell receptor beta chains given below trace back to one sample, sequenced in a study of STAT5B mutations in CD4+ large granular lymphocyte leukemia. Here immunoSEQ multiplex PCR was the method, and the copy in TCRdb shows in-frame clones only, minus some. The sample has tens of thousands of clones; roughly 79% are singletons. Input material: CD4+ T cells from blood buffy coats. Receptors were obtained from a human donor in good health.

Written as DNA, the CDR3 is TGTGCCAGCAGCGAGGGGGGCAGTCCCTTCTATGGCTACACCTTC. Its translation: CASSEGGSPFYGYTF. The rearrangement links TRBV5-4 to TRBJ1-2, with D tentatively TRBD1 (6 bases). This CDR3 region has 15 residues. Trimming stripped 4 bases from V and 4 bases from J, with 17 bases between. The germline CDR1 and CDR2 sequences are SGHNT and YYREEE (reference sequence).

V is TRBV5-1 and J is TRBJ2-5; D is uncertain. The V end was cut by 5 bases, the J end by 3 bases, with 14 bases between. The CDR3 length is 14 residues. In germline, CDR1 is SGHRS, CDR2 YFSETQ. CDR3 sequence (DNA): TGCGCCAGCAGATTTGACTTATCCGAAGAGACCCAGTACTTC. Protein: CASRFDLSEETQYF.